This T cell receptor beta chain was recovered during a study of blood T cell repertoires in COVID-19. Study-level background: Spain, Italy and the United States supplied samples that represented acute and convalescent COVID-19. The cDNA or gDNA used as material had been derived from T cells, B-cell-depleted T cells, or PBMCs.

As processed by the authors: It was from reference gene primer amplification that nucleated cell counts were estimated. Libraries were prepared by immunoSEQ multiplex PCR; TCRdb keeps only in-frame clonotypes and omits some of them. V, J and clone size are those of that table, while D and trimming were read from the DNA. The table has 130,000 or so clones, roughly 84% seen once. This CDR3 contains 16 residues. The V segment lost 2 bases and the J segment 0 bases; nucleotides outside the gene matches: 3. The germline gives CDR1 KGHSH, CDR2 LQKENI. The rearrangement uses TRBV18 and TRBJ2-1; TRBD1 matches 8 bases. What was sequenced was peripheral blood. This receptor was taken from a man aged 60-69 years with acute or convalescent COVID-19. The CDR3 sequence is CASSPKDRVSYNEQFF. The CDR3 coding sequence is TGTGCCAGCTCACCAAAGGACAGGGTCTCCTACAATGAGCAGTTCTTC.